Following are 20 T cell receptor beta chains from one sample sequenced in a study of CD8 T cells in ankylosing spondylitis. TCRdb reprocessed the 5' RACE reads via MiXCR and lists one record per CDR3 protein. The data show about 450,000 distinct CDR3 sequences, 25% to 30% seen once. Antigens for these TCRs are unknown. Study-wide findings and caveats: Within ankylosing spondylitis blood, a TCR beta motif made up of roughly eight highly homologous variants appeared to be characteristic.

What was sequenced was blood, either unsorted or a sorted T cell fraction (not recorded which). These receptors came from a male donor with ankylosing spondylitis.

This chain uses TRBV3-1 with TRBJ1-1; D ambiguous. Germline assignment: CDR1 LGHDT and CDR2 YNNKEL (reference sequence). This CDR3 has 16 residues. Deletions cut 1 base from V and 4 bases from J, with 16 bases between. CDR3 protein: CASSQVGPTRATEAFF. The CDR3 DNA sequence: TGTGCCAGCAGCCAAGTGGGTCCCACTAGGGCCACTGAAGCTTTCTTT.

This clonotype has a handful of counts. This sequence joins TRBV6-5 and TRBJ1-5; the D gene is possibly TRBD1 (5 bases). V lost 0 bases and J lost 1, with 13 bases in between. CDR3 length: 17 residues. Germline V CDR1 and CDR2: MNHEY, SVGAGI. The chain's CDR3 is CASSYSGGKGSNQPQHF. The CDR3, as DNA: TGTGCCAGCAGTTACTCGGGGGGGAAAGGGAGCAATCAGCCCCAGCATTTT.

The gene calls are TRBV19 and TRBJ2-1; D remains unclear. This CDR3 is 12 amino acids long. Germline CDR1 LNHDA, CDR2 SQIVND (reference sequence). Between the trimmed V and J ends, which lost 3 bases and 12 bases, there was a span of 12 bases. The chain's CDR3 is CASSMSERRQFF. CDR3 bases: TGTGCCAGTAGTATGTCCGAGAGGAGGCAGTTCTTC.

This chain uses TRBV20-1 with TRBJ2-1; a possible D gene is TRBD2 (6 bases). This CDR3 comprises 13 residues. Germline V gene data show CDR1 as DFQATT and CDR2 as SNEGSKA (reference sequence). Between the trimmed V and J ends, which lost 3 bases and 7 bases, there was a span of 13 bases. As DNA, the CDR3 is TGCAGTGCTAGTGTCGACCGGGAGAATGAGCAGTTCTTC. It is translated as CSASVDRENEQFF.

The chain uses TRBV5-1 and TRBJ2-7; 10 nucleotides line up with TRBD1. The CDR3 is 15 residues long. CDR1 and CDR2 from the germline V gene are SGHRS and YFSETQ. V lost 5 bases to trimming and J lost 0 bases; unmatched junction nucleotides: 5. CDR3 protein: CASSVGTGDSYEQYV. The DNA of the CDR3 is TGCGCCAGCAGTGTTGGGACAGGGGACTCCTACGAGCAGTACGTC.

This clonotype was picked up many times. This rearrangement joins TRBV7-2 to TRBJ1-4, with 9 nucleotides matching TRBD1. Germline values: CDR1 SGHTA, CDR2 FQGNSA. The J segment lost 7 bases and the V segment lost 4 bases, leaving 10 bases of the junction unmatched. The CDR3 sequence is 16 residues long. CDR3 region: CASSSGTGNFGEKLFF. CDR3 in DNA: TGTGCCAGCAGCTCCGGGACAGGGAATTTCGGTGAAAAACTGTTTTTT. Based on the CDR3 plus reference TRBV7-2 and TRBJ1-4, the full variable domain is GAGVSQSPSNKVTEKGKDVELRCDPISGHTALYWYRQSLGQGLEFLIYFQGNSAPDKSGLPSDRFSAERTGGSVSTLTIQRTQQEDSAVYLCASSSGTGNFGEKLFFGSGTQLSVL.

J is TRBJ2-3 and V is TRBV5-1; no clear D gene. The CDR3 spans 12 residues. Germline CDR1 SGHRS, CDR2 YFSETQ. The V gene lost 2 bases and the J gene lost 5 bases, with 6 bases spanning the gap. DNA of the CDR3: TGCGCCAGCAGCTTCCCCCAAGATACGCAGTATTTT. It specifies CASSFPQDTQYF.

The chain combines TRBV29-1 with TRBJ2-5, with 7 bases that match TRBD2. CDR1 SQVTM and CDR2 ANQGSEA come from the germline V gene. V gave up 7 bases and J gave up 5 bases; unmatched junction bases: 10. There are 13 residues in the CDR3. CDR3 sequence: CSAGDLGGETQYF. The DNA of the CDR3 is TGCAGCGCTGGGGACCTGGGAGGGGAGACCCAGTACTTC.

This clonotype showed up just a few times. The chain joins TRBV19 to TRBJ1-1; a possible D gene is TRBD1 (5 bases). Germline V gene data show CDR1 as LNHDA and CDR2 as SQIVND (reference sequence). The CDR3 consists of 15 residues. V was clipped by 4 bases and J by 2 bases, with 14 bases between them. CDR3: CASSTRAGANTEAFF. The CDR3 DNA follows: TGTGCCAGTAGTACTCGAGCCGGGGCCAACACTGAAGCTTTCTTT.

This clonotype has only a few counts. The rearrangement uses TRBV5-1 and TRBJ1-2; weak D call: TRBD1 (5 bases). The CDR3 runs to 13 residues. Germline V gives CDR1 SGHRS, CDR2 YFSETQ. V gave up 3 bases and J gave up 4 bases, with 10 bases separating them. The CDR3 DNA reads TGCGCCAGCAGCTCGGTGGGGGGCTATGGCTACACCTTC. Residues: CASSSVGGYGYTF.

The J gene is TRBJ1-2, the V gene TRBV2, with no clear D. This CDR3 spans 13 amino acids. CDR1 is SNHLY, CDR2 FYNNEI, per germline. Trimming removed 5 bases at V and 4 bases at J, with 11 bases between. This CDR3 reads CASSSQPLYGYTF. CDR3 coding DNA: TGTGCCAGCAGTTCGCAGCCCCTCTATGGCTACACCTTC.

The chain recombines TRBV7-9 with TRBJ1-5, with TRBD1 matching 7 bases. The CDR3 sequence is 12 residues long. Trimming took 10 bases from V and 3 from J; bases not matched to a gene: 3. CDR1 and CDR2 (germline): SEHNR, FQNEAQ (reference sequence). In DNA, the CDR3 is TGTGCCATAGGACAGGTCAATCAGCCCCAGCATTTT. As protein: CAIGQVNQPQHF.

The table lists this clonotype with a few counts. The chain has TRBV7-9 and TRBJ1-4, with TRBD1 as a possible D gene (6 bases). Germline CDR1 is SEHNR and CDR2 is FQNEAQ (reference sequence). Trimming pared 7 bases from V and 4 bases from J, leaving 16 bases between. The CDR3 has 15 residues. The CDR3 loop reads CASTLTGGLNEKLFF. CDR3 in DNA: TGTGCCAGCACCCTAACGGGGGGCCTTAATGAAAAACTGTTTTTT.

This chain's CDR3 is CASSEPYTGELFF. The CDR3 DNA reads as TGTGCCAGCAGTGAGCCATATACCGGGGAGCTGTTTTTT. The gene calls are TRBV25-1 and TRBJ2-2; D call uncertain. From germline, CDR1 is MGHDK and CDR2 SYGVNS. V was pared by 3 bases and J by 5 bases, with 7 bases between. There are 13 residues in the CDR3.

This clonotype occurred many times. The V gene is TRBV20-1, the J gene TRBJ2-2; no firm D call. Germline values: CDR1 DFQATT, CDR2 SNEGSKA (reference sequence). Trimming took off 3 bases at V and 9 bases at J, with 11 bases between the two ends. The CDR3 has 12 residues. The DNA for the CDR3 is TGCAGTGCTAGCCAGGATGGAAGGGAGCTGTTTTTT. As protein: CSASQDGRELFF.

Ten or more counts support this clonotype. V and J are TRBV20-1 and TRBJ2-3; 7 bases line up with TRBD2. V lost 6 bases and J lost 1; bases outside the gene matches: 10. Germline V gene lookup returns CDR1 DFQATT and CDR2 SNEGSKA (reference sequence). The CDR3 runs 15 residues. CDR3 sequence: CSAPRWAGGTDTQYF. The CDR3 DNA follows: TGCAGTGCCCCCCGGTGGGCGGGAGGCACAGATACGCAGTATTTT.

V usage is TRBV16 and J usage is TRBJ2-5; D perhaps matches TRBD1 (6 bases). CDR3 size: 15 residues. V dropped 0 bases and J dropped 5 bases, with 13 bases sitting between them. The V gene's germline CDR1 is KGHSY and CDR2 FQNENV. The CDR3 loop reads CASSQSRAGAETQYF. CDR3 DNA sequence: TGTGCCAGCAGCCAATCGCGGGCAGGGGCGGAGACCCAGTACTTC.

V is TRBV20-1 and J is TRBJ1-2; 11 nucleotides agree with TRBD1. This CDR3 comprises 14 residues. CDR1 is DFQATT, CDR2 SNEGSKA, per germline (reference sequence). V shed 5 bases, J shed 2 bases, and the junction held 4 bases outside the gene matches. The CDR3 DNA is TGCAGTGCTTCGAGGACAGGGGGCAACTATGGCTACACCTTC. This translates into CSASRTGGNYGYTF.

This chain links TRBV20-1 with TRBJ2-7; TRBD1 or TRBD2 may be the D gene (5 bases each). CDR3 length: 13 amino acids. The V end lost 5 bases, the J end lost 3 bases, and 14 bases lay between the germline ends. Germline loops: CDR1 DFQATT, CDR2 SNEGSKA (reference sequence). This CDR3 reads CSAPPGRSYEQYF. The CDR3 DNA reads as TGCAGTGCTCCCCCGGGACGGAGCTACGAGCAGTACTTC.

V and J are TRBV4-1 and TRBJ2-1, with a tentative D call TRBD2 (6 bases). Trimming stripped 4 bases from V and 3 bases from J, with 10 bases between. There are 14 residues in the CDR3. The germline V gene encodes CDR1 MGHRA and CDR2 YSYEKL. CDR3 in amino acids: CASSRSDYYNEQFF. The CDR3 DNA follows: TGCGCCAGCAGCCGATCGGACTACTACAATGAGCAGTTCTTC.